Listed here is a single T cell receptor beta chain. Germline V lookup: CDR1 SGHRS, CDR2 YFSETQ. Trimming left V 4 bases short and J 8 bases short, with 16 bases between. The CDR3 loop spans 15 amino acids. This entry comes from a study of CD8+CD57+ T cells in acquired aplastic anemia. It was genomic DNA that served as the template for profiling TCR beta VDJ and CDR3. TCRdb analysed the reads with MiXCR anew, one entry per CDR3 protein. The sample yields approximately 190,000 distinct CDR3 sequences, roughly 64% seen once. The receptor was isolated from a human donor with severe aplastic anemia or a healthy control (not recorded which). This chain links TRBV5-1 with TRBJ1-6; D is undetermined. Sequenced: sorted CD4+, CD8+, or CD8+CD57+ T cells (not recorded which) from PBMCs. CDR3 bases: TGCGCCAGCAGCCCCCGAGCGGGGTTAGATTCACCCCTCCACTTT. Translating it yields CASSPRAGLDSPLHF.